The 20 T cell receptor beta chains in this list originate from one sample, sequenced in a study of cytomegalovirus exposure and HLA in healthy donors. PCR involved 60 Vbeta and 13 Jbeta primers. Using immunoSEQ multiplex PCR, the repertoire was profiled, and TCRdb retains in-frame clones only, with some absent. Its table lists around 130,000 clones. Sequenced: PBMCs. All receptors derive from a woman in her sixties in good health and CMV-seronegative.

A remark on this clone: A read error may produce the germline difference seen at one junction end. Here the CDR3 DNA reads TGTGCCAGCAGCTTAGGCCGGGCGGGACTAATATTT. This sequence encodes CASSLGRAGLIF. The chain carries TRBV13 and TRBJ2-3; 7 positions match TRBD2. The V gene's germline CDR1 is PRHDT and CDR2 FYEKMQ (reference sequence). The CDR3 contains 12 residues.

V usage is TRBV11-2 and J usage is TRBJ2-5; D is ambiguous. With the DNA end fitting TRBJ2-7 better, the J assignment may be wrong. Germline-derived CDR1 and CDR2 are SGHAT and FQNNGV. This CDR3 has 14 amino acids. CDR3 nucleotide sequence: TGTGCCAGCAGCTTAGATAGGTCCCGGAGCGAGCAGTACTTC. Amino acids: CASSLDRSRSEQYF.

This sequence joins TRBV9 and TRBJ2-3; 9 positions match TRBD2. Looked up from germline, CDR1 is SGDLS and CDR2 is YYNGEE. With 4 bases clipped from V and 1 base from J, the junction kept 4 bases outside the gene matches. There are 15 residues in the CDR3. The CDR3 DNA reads TGTGCCAGCAGCAGTCTAGCGGGACGCACAGATACGCAGTATTTT. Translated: CASSSLAGRTDTQYF.

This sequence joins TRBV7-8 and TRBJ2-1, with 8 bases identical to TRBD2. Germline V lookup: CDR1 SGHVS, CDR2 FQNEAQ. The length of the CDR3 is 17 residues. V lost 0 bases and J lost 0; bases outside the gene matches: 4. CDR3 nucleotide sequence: TGTGCCAGCAGCTTAGCGCCCAGCGGGAGCTCCTACAATGAGCAGTTCTTC. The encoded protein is CASSLAPSGSSYNEQFF. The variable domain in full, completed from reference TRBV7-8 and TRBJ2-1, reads GAGVSQSPRYKVAKRGQDVALRCDPISGHVSLFWYQQALGQGPEFLTYFQNEAQLDKSGLPSDRFFAERPEGSVSTLKIQRTQQEDSAVYLCASSLAPSGSSYNEQFFGPGTRLTVL.

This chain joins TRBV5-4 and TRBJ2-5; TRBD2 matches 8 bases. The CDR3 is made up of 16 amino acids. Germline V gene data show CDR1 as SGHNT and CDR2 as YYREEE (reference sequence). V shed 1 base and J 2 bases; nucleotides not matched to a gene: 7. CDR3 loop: CASSLNGGGLQETQYF. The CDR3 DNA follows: TGTGCCAGCAGCTTGAATGGCGGGGGGCTTCAAGAGACCCAGTACTTC.

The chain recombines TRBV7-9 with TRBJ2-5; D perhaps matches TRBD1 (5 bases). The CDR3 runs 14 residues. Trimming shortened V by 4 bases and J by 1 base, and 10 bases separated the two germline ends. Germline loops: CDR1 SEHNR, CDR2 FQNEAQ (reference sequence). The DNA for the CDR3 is TGTGCCAGCAGCTCACTGACAGTCCAAGAGACCCAGTACTTC. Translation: CASSSLTVQETQYF. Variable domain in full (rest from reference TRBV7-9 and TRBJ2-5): DTGVSQNPRHKITKRGQNVTFRCDPISEHNRLYWYRQTLGQGPEFLTYFQNEAQLEKSRLLSDRFSAERPKGSFSTLEIQRTEQGDSAMYLCASSSLTVQETQYFGPGTRLLVL.

CDR3 residues: CASSLGYRDYSFQEQFF. CDR3 DNA sequence: TGTGCCAGCAGCTTAGGTTACCGGGACTACTCCTTCCAAGAGCAGTTCTTC. J is TRBJ2-1 and V is TRBV7-2; TRBD2 agrees at 7 bases. This CDR3 contains 17 residues. V shed 1 base and J 10 bases; nucleotides not matched to a gene: 16. The V gene's germline CDR1 is SGHTA and CDR2 FQGNSA.

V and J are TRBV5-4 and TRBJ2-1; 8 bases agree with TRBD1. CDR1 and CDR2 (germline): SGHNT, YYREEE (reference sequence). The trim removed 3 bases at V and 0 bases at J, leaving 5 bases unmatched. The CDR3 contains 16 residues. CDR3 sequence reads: CASSSQGASSYNEQFF. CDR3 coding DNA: TGTGCCAGCAGCTCTCAGGGGGCAAGCTCCTACAATGAGCAGTTCTTC.

CDR3: CASTSRTGFSPLHF. In DNA form, the CDR3 reads TGTGCCAGCACCTCGAGGACAGGCTTTTCACCCCTCCACTTT. J is TRBJ1-6 and V is TRBV11-2; 7 positions match TRBD1. The CDR3 length is 14 residues. The V and J ends lost 7 bases and 9 bases, in that order; junction bases with no gene match: 9. Per germline, CDR1 SGHAT and CDR2 FQNNGV. The variable domain in full, with the rest retrieved from reference TRBV11-2 and TRBJ1-6, is EAGVAQSPRYKIIEKRQSVAFWCNPISGHATLYWYQQILGQGPKLLIQFQNNGVVDDSQLPKDRFSAERLKGVDSTLKIQPAKLEDSAVYLCASTSRTGFSPLHFGNGTRLTVT.

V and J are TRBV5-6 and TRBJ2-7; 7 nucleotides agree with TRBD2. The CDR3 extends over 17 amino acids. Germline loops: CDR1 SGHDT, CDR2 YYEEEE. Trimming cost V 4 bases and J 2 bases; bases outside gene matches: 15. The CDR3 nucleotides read TGTGCCAGCAGCAAGATCGCCGGGACTACGAACCCCTACGAGCAGTACTTC. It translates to CASSKIAGTTNPYEQYF.

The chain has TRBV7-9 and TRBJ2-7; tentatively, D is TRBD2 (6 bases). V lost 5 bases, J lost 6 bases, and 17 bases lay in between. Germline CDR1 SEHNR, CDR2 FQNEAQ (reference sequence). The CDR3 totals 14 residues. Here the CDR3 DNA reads TGTGCCAGCAGCCTCGGGACTCGGGTTTTCGAGCAGTACTTC. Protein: CASSLGTRVFEQYF.

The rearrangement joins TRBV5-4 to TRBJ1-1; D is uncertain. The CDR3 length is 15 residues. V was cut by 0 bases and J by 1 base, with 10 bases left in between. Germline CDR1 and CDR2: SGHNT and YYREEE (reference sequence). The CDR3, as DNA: TGTGCCAGCAGCTTGGCCTGGGAGACGAACACTGAAGCTTTCTTT. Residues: CASSLAWETNTEAFF.

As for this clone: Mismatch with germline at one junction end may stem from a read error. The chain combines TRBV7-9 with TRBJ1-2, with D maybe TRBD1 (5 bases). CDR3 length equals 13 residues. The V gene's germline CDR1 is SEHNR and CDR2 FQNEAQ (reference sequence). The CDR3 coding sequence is TGTGCCAGCAGCTTAGTACCGGGGGAGGAGTCGTTCTTC. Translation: CASSLVPGEESFF.

The CDR3 here is CASSLGQGAEQFF. In nucleotides, the CDR3 is TGTGCCAGCAGCTTAGGCCAGGGGGCTGAGCAGTTCTTC. The chain couples TRBV7-2 to TRBJ2-1; 8 bases are a match to TRBD1. Germline V CDR1 and CDR2: SGHTA, FQGNSA. This CDR3 comprises 13 residues. V shed 1 base and J 9 bases; nucleotides not matched to a gene: 2.

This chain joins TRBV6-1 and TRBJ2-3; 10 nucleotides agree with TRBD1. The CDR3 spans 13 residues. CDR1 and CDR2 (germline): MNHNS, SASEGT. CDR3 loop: CALRTGGADTQYF. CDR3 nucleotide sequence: TGTGCACTACGGACAGGGGGAGCAGATACGCAGTATTTT.

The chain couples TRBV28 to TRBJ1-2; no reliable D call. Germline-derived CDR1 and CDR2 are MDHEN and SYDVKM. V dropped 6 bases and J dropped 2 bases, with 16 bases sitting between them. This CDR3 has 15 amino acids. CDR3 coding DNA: TGTGCCAGCAGGTTTGGGAGGATCTCCAACTATGGCTACACCTTC. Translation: CASRFGRISNYGYTF.

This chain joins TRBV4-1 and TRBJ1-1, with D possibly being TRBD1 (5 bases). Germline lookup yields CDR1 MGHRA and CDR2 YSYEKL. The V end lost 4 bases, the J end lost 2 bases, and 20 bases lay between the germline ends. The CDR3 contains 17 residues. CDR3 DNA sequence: TGCGCCAGCAGCCCGGGGGGAGGGGCTCGGTTTAACACTGAAGCTTTCTTT. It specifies CASSPGGGARFNTEAFF.

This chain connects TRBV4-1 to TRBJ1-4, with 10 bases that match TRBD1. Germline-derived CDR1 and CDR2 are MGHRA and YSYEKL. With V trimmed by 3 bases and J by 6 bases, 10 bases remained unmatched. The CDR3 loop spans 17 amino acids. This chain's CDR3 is CASSHLPWGTGDEKLFF. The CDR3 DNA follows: TGCGCCAGCAGCCATCTACCGTGGGGGACAGGGGATGAAAAACTGTTTTTT.

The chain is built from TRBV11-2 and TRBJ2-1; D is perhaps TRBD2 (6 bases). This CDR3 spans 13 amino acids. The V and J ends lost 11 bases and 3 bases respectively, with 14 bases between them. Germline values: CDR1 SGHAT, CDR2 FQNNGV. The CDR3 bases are TGTGCCTCTGGGGGGACCAACTACAATGAGCAGTTCTTC. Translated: CASGGTNYNEQFF. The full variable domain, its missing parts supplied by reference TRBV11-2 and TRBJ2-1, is EAGVAQSPRYKIIEKRQSVAFWCNPISGHATLYWYQQILGQGPKLLIQFQNNGVVDDSQLPKDRFSAERLKGVDSTLKIQPAKLEDSAVYLCASGGTNYNEQFFGPGTRLTVL.

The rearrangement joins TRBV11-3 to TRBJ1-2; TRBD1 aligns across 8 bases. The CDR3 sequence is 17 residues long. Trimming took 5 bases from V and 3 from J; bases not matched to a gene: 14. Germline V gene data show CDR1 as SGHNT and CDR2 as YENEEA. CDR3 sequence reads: CASSRCLTGGADYGYTF. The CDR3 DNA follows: TGTGCCAGCAGCAGATGCTTAACAGGGGGAGCGGACTATGGCTACACCTTC.